This is a list of T cell receptor beta chains from one sample in a study of T cell responses to AZD1222 COVID-19 vaccine. Only in-frame clones appear in the TCRdb table, and some are missing; sequencing was by immunoSEQ multiplex PCR. The table lists over 150,000 clones, over 80% of them singletons, with 6.1% in the top ten. Specimen: peripheral blood, collected on day 0 of AZD1222 vaccination. The receptors come from an adult in good health. The CDR3 runs from the conserved cysteine through the conserved F or W. A D gene is named only where the DNA matches it firmly. Size values are once, few and many counts, or a class for expanded clones, and some rows have none.

J | V | D | size | DNA | CDR3
TRBJ2-5 | TRBV5-6 | TRBD2 | NA | TGTGCCAGCCACCTTTTTAGCGGGGCCCAAGAGACCCAGTACTTC | CASHLFSGAQETQYF
TRBJ2-3 | TRBV11-3 | NA | NA | TGTGCCAGCAGCTTCGGCCTCGGCACAGATACGCAGTATTTT | CASSFGLGTDTQYF
TRBJ1-2 | TRBV3-1/TRBV3-2 | NA | NA | TGTGCCAGCAGCCAAGAGCCCACCCCACTCTATGGCTACACCTTC | CASSQEPTPLYGYTF
TRBJ1-3 | TRBV28 | NA | NA | TGTGCCAGCAGTTTAGGGTCCTTCTCTGGAAACACCATATATTTT | CASSLGSFSGNTIYF
TRBJ1-1 | TRBV12-3/TRBV12-4 | TRBD1 | NA | TGTGCCAGCAGTACGACAGGGGGTGAAGCTTTCTTT | CASSTTGGEAFF
TRBJ2-1 | TRBV11-1 | TRBD2 | NA | TGTGCCAGCAGCTTCCTAGCGGGGACCCAGGGTAATGAGCAGTTCTTC | CASSFLAGTQGNEQFF
TRBJ2-1 | TRBV7-2 | NA | few | TGTGCCAGCAGCTACCTCCCTAGCAATTCATACAATGAGCAGTTCTTC | CASSYLPSNSYNEQFF
TRBJ1-2 | TRBV10-3 | TRBD1 | NA | TGTGCCATCAGTGACGGACAGGGGAGGACATATGGCTACACCTTC | CAISDGQGRTYGYTF
TRBJ2-6 | TRBV19 | TRBD1 | NA | TGTGCCAGTCGGGACAGGGTAACTGGGGCCAACGTCCTGACTTTC | CASRDRVTGANVLTF
TRBJ1-2 | TRBV19 | NA | NA | TGTGCCAGTAGCTCCTATGGCTACACCTTC | CASSSYGYTF
TRBJ2-7 | TRBV3-1/TRBV3-2 | TRBD2 | NA | TGTGCCAGCAGCCAAGAATTAAGGGACTACAACTACGAGCAGTACTTC | CASSQELRDYNYEQYF
TRBJ1-2 | TRBV19 | TRBD1 | NA | TGTGCCAGTAGTATTCTGGGCAGGGGGGACTATGGCTACACCTTC | CASSILGRGDYGYTF
TRBJ1-3 | TRBV30 | TRBD1 | NA | TGTGCCTGGAGTGGACAGGGGAGAGGATTATCTGGAAACACCATATATTTT | CAWSGQGRGLSGNTIYF
TRBJ2-7 | TRBV7-9 | NA | few | TGTGCCAGCAGCCGGGACCTCCAGACCTACGAGCAGTACTTC | CASSRDLQTYEQYF
TRBJ2-3 | TRBV18 | NA | once | TGTGCCAGCTCACCACCGACGCCAGATACGCAGTATTTT | CASSPPTPDTQYF
TRBJ1-6 | TRBV7-8 | NA | NA | TGTGCCAGCAGCTTAGTTGGAGGGATCTATAATTCACCCCTCCACTTT | CASSLVGGIYNSPLHF
TRBJ1-2 | TRBV18 | NA | NA | TGTGCCAGCTCACCAGACAGGAGCTACTCCCGAGGCTACACCTTC | CASSPDRSYSRGYTF
TRBJ2-7 | TRBV5-4 | NA | NA | TGTGCCAGCAGCCCCCCCGGGGCCTACGAGCAGTACTTC | CASSPPGAYEQYF
TRBJ2-1 | TRBV6-1 | TRBD2 | once | TGTGCCAGCAGTGAAGCCCCAGCGGGGAGCTCCTACAATGAGCAGTTCTTC | CASSEAPAGSSYNEQFF
TRBJ2-2 | TRBV4-3 | NA | NA | TGCGCCAGCAGCCAGCTGACAGACAGGAACACCGGGGAGCTGTTTTTT | CASSQLTDRNTGELFF
TRBJ2-3 | TRBV6-6 | TRBD2 | NA | TGTGCCAGCAGTTCGGGGGGGCAAGTTACGCAGTATTTT | CASSSGGQVTQYF
TRBJ2-3 | TRBV2 | NA | NA | TGTGCCAGCAGTGAAGTAGTGAGCCTCGCTTCAACAGATACGCAGTATTTT | CASSEVVSLASTDTQYF
TRBJ1-2 | TRBV7-6 | NA | many | TGTGCCAGCAGCTCCAGACTTGCTACCGACTTAGCTAACTATGGCTACACCTTC | CASSSRLATDLANYGYTF
TRBJ2-3 | TRBV20-1 | NA | NA | TGCAGTGCTAGTAAGCGGAGCACAGATACGCAGTATTTT | CSASKRSTDTQYF
TRBJ1-2 | TRBV5-1 | TRBD1 | NA | TGCGCCAGCAGCCTCTCACAGGGGAAGGATGGCTACACCTTC | CASSLSQGKDGYTF
TRBJ1-3 | TRBV30 | TRBD1 | NA | TGTGCCTGGAGTCAGGGGGGTGGAAACACCATATATTTT | CAWSQGGGNTIYF
TRBJ1-5 | TRBV19 | TRBD1 | NA | TGTGCCAGTAGTCCGACCGGGACAGGGCTTAGCAATCAGCCCCAGCATTTT | CASSPTGTGLSNQPQHF
TRBJ1-1 | TRBV6-5 | NA | NA | TGTGCCAGCAGTCTCATGAACACTGAAGCTTTCTTT | CASSLMNTEAFF
TRBJ2-7 | TRBV4-3 | TRBD1 | NA | TGCGCCAGCAGCCAGGGAAGGGACAGGGGATACGAGCAGTACTTC | CASSQGRDRGYEQYF
TRBJ1-3 | TRBV13 | TRBD1 | NA | TGTGCCAGCAGCCAGTTGACAGGGTCCTTCTCTGGAAACACCATATATTTT | CASSQLTGSFSGNTIYF
TRBJ2-1 | TRBV3-1/TRBV3-2 | TRBD2 | NA | TGTGCCAGCAGCCAAGGAGCGGGGTCCTACAATGAGCAGTTCTTC | CASSQGAGSYNEQFF
TRBJ1-5 | TRBV19 | NA | NA | TGTGCCAGTACCCCGCCGGGTGGCAATCAGCCCCAGCATTTT | CASTPPGGNQPQHF
TRBJ2-5 | TRBV12-3/TRBV12-4 | NA | NA | TGTGCCAGCAGTCTAACAGGTGGCACCCAGTACTTC | CASSLTGGTQYF
TRBJ1-2 | TRBV19 | NA | NA | TGTGCCAGTAAGTGGACTCAGGTTAGCGGCGATGGCTACACCTTC | CASKWTQVSGDGYTF
TRBJ2-6 | TRBV7-2 | NA | NA | TGTGCCAGCACCTCGCTGGGGGCCAACGTCCTGACTTTC | CASTSLGANVLTF
TRBJ1-4 | TRBV7-2 | TRBD1 | NA | TGTGCCAGCAGCTACGGACAGGGATCTGAAAAACTGTTTTTT | CASSYGQGSEKLFF
TRBJ2-1 | TRBV11-1 | TRBD2 | NA | TGTGCCAGCAGCCCTCTACTAGCGGTATTCAATGAGCAGTTCTTC | CASSPLLAVFNEQFF
TRBJ2-1 | TRBV27 | NA | once | TGTGCCAGCAGTCTCCGGGCTCTATACAATGAGCAGTTCTTC | CASSLRALYNEQFF
TRBJ1-2 | TRBV5-6 | TRBD1 | once | TGTGCCAGCAGCGTTGACAGGGGGCGTGCCTATGGCTACACCTTC | CASSVDRGRAYGYTF
TRBJ2-3 | TRBV19 | NA | NA | TGTGCCAGTAGTATCGTCTCGGGCGGGGGCTACTCAGATACGCAGTATTTT | CASSIVSGGGYSDTQYF
TRBJ1-2 | TRBV9 | TRBD1 | once | TGTGCCAGCAGCTTCACAGAGGACAGGGTAAGGTATGGCTACACCTTC | CASSFTEDRVRYGYTF
TRBJ1-6 | TRBV28 | NA | NA | TGTGCCAGCAGCGCCGGGGGGGCCCTTAATTCACCCCTCCACTTT | CASSAGGALNSPLHF